Included here is one T cell receptor beta chain sequence, with context. This sample was taken from a study of regulatory T cells in long-lasting Graves disease. Study in general: The term persistent Graves' disease signified upward of 5 years on antithyroid drugs with positive TSH receptor antibodies.

Sequencing libraries for TCR beta were prepared with iRepertoire HTBI primers and Arm-PCR of CDR3 regions. TCRdb re-called the multiplex PCR reads through MiXCR, storing one row per CDR3 protein. The sample has roughly 430,000 distinct CDR3 sequences, 21% seen once. Time point of the sample: persistent/refractory GD, antithyroid drugs over 5 years with positive TRAb. RNA from PBMCs was the source of the TCR library. This CDR3 region has 19 residues. The V gene lost 0 bases and the J gene lost 6 bases, with 26 bases spanning the gap. Germline CDR1 is LGHDT and CDR2 is YNNKEL (reference sequence). This chain joins TRBV3-1 and TRBJ1-1, with a possible D match to TRBD1 (6 bases). The TCR originated in a female donor with Graves disease. This material consisted of peripheral blood mononuclear cells (PBMCs), taken when the disease was refractory, from a patient treated with antithyroid drugs. The CDR3 coding sequence is TGTGCCAGCAGCCAAGAATTGGACCCGCCCAACTCAGGGGTCGCTGAAGCTTTCTTT. This gives the protein CASSQELDPPNSGVAEAFF.